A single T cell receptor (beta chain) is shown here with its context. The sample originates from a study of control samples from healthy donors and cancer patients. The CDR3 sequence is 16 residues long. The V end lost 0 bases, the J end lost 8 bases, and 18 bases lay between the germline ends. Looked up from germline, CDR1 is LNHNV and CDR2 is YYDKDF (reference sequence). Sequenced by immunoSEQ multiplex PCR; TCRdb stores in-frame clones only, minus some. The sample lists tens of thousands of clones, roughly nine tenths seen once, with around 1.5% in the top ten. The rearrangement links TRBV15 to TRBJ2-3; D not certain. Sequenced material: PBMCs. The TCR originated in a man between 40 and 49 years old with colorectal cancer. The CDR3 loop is CATSRDRNPWSGTQYF. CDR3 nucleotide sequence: TGTGCCACCAGCAGAGATCGGAACCCCTGGTCTGGTACGCAGTATTTT.